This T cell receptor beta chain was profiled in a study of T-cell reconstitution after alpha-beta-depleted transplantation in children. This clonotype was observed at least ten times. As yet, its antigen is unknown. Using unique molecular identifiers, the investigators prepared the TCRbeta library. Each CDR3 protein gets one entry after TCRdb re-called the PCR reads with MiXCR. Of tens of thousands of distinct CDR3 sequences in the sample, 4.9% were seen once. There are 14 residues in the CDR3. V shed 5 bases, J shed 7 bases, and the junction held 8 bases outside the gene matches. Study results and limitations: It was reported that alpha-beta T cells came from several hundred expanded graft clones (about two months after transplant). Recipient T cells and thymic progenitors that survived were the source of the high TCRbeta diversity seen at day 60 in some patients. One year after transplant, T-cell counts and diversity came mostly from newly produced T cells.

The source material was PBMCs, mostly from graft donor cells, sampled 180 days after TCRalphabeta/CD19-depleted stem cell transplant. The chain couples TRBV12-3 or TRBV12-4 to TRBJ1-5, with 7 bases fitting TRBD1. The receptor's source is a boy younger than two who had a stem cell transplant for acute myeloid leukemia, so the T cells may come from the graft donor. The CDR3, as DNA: TGTGCCAGCAGTCTGGGACAGTCGATCCAGCCCCAGCATTTT. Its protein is CASSLGQSIQPQHF.